A single sample gave rise to the 25 T cell receptor beta chains below, sequenced in a study of response to subunit inactivated influenza vaccine (dated by TCRdb to the late 2010s). Receptor libraries were prepared by RT-PCR. The data were produced on an Illumina HiSeq 2500. The public reads were reprocessed in TCRdb via fastp at Q25 and MiXCR, keeping in-frame beta chains. Records with the same CDR3 protein are collapsed into one entry carrying the most frequent genes and DNA. This sample has under 550,000 distinct CDR3 sequences in its table, and approximately 7.2% of those were observed once. Under 15% of the sample goes to the ten largest clones. The sequencing here drew on PBMCs from blood, taken around 25 months after vaccination. The receptors derive from a man aged 50-75 years who received an inactivated influenza vaccine. Donor details come from another sample of the same person, matched by shared clones.

This clonotype was counted at least ten times. V usage is TRBV7-2 and J usage is TRBJ2-7; TRBD2 is a possible D gene (6 bases). The V end was cut by 5 bases, the J end by 0 bases, with 17 bases between. This CDR3 has 16 residues. Per germline, CDR1 SGHTA and CDR2 FQGNSA. This CDR3 reads CASSPIGRGYSYEQYF. The CDR3 DNA follows: TGTGCCAGCAGCCCAATCGGGCGGGGTTACTCCTACGAGCAGTACTTC. Filled out from reference TRBV7-2 and TRBJ2-7, the complete variable domain reads GAGVSQSPSNKVTEKGKDVELRCDPISGHTALYWYRQSLGQGLEFLIYFQGNSAPDKSGLPSDRFSAERTGGSVSTLTIQRTQQEDSAVYLCASSPIGRGYSYEQYFGPGTRLTVT.

This clonotype was picked up many times. The V call is TRBV5-1, the J call TRBJ2-3; perhaps TRBD2 as D (6 bases). From germline, CDR1 is SGHRS and CDR2 YFSETQ. Trimming stripped 4 bases from V and 2 bases from J, with 11 bases between. This CDR3 has 14 amino acids. CDR3 in amino acids: CASSPGTYTDTQYF. For the CDR3, the DNA is TGCGCCAGCAGCCCAGGGACTTACACAGATACGCAGTATTTT.

The J gene is TRBJ2-3, the V gene TRBV5-8; perhaps D is TRBD1 or TRBD2 (6 bases each). The germline V gene has CDR1 SGHTS and CDR2 YDEGEE. CDR3 length: 14 amino acids. V lost 7 bases to trimming and J lost 1 base, with 13 bases between them. CDR3 loop: CASGPGGRTDTQYF. The CDR3 DNA is TGTGCCAGCGGCCCTGGGGGGCGCACAGATACGCAGTATTTT.

This clonotype was detected only a few times. The rearrangement links TRBV7-2 to TRBJ1-2; 9 bases are a match to TRBD1. Germline lookup yields CDR1 SGHTA and CDR2 FQGNSA. Germline trimming cut 4 bases from V and 6 bases from J; bases unmatched to any gene: 3. This CDR3 contains 13 residues. Written as DNA, the CDR3 is TGTGCCAGCAGCTCAGGGACAGGGAATGGCTACACCTTC. Translation gives CASSSGTGNGYTF.

This clonotype has just a few counts. This chain connects TRBV5-5 to TRBJ1-1; 8 bases map to TRBD1. J was trimmed by 5 bases and V by 3 bases; bases with no gene match: 9. This CDR3 has 15 residues. Per the germline V gene, CDR1 is SGHKS and CDR2 is YYEKEE (reference sequence). The CDR3 loop is CASSWAGGSRTEAFF. The CDR3 coding sequence is TGTGCCAGCAGCTGGGCAGGGGGCTCGCGGACTGAAGCTTTCTTT. The entire variable domain, with the rest obtained from reference TRBV5-5 and TRBJ1-1, is as follows: DAGVTQSPTHLIKTRGQQVTLRCSPISGHKSVSWYQQVLGQGPQFIFQYYEKEERGRGNFPDRFSARQFPNYSSELNVNALLLGDSALYLCASSWAGGSRTEAFFGQGTRLTVV.

The J gene is TRBJ2-7, the V gene TRBV18; D is ambiguous. The germline gives CDR1 KGHSH, CDR2 LQKENI. The length of the CDR3 is 13 residues. V shed 3 bases and J shed 11 bases, with 17 bases lying between them. CDR3 amino acids: CASSPVPRGKKYF. The CDR3 bases are TGTGCCAGCTCACCCGTGCCTCGTGGGAAAAAGTACTTC.

This chain links TRBV15 with TRBJ2-2; a weak D match, TRBD2 (5 bases). V was clipped by 5 bases and J by 6 bases, with 10 bases between them. Germline V gene sequence: CDR1 LNHNV, CDR2 YYDKDF (reference sequence). The CDR3 is 13 amino acids. CDR3 DNA: TGTGCCACCAGCGGACCTAGCTCCGGGGAGCTGTTTTTT. Translating it yields CATSGPSSGELFF.

The table lists this clonotype with many counts. The genes are TRBV3-1 and TRBJ2-7; TRBD1 or TRBD2 may be the D gene (5 bases each). Germline V CDR1 and CDR2: LGHDT, YNNKEL (reference sequence). This CDR3 has 12 amino acids. Trimming took off 1 base at V and 6 bases at J, with 7 bases between the two ends. The CDR3 loop is CASSQVGTEQYF. CDR3 nucleotide sequence: TGTGCCAGCAGCCAAGTCGGGACCGAGCAGTACTTC.

The chain couples TRBV7-9 to TRBJ2-2, with 9 positions matching TRBD2. The trim removed 2 bases at V and 7 bases at J, leaving 5 bases unmatched. Germline CDR1 reads SEHNR; CDR2 reads FQNEAQ (reference sequence). This CDR3 region has 15 residues. CDR3 sequence reads: CASSLQTSGYGELFF. In DNA form, the CDR3 reads TGTGCCAGCAGCTTACAAACTAGCGGGTACGGGGAGCTGTTTTTT.

This clonotype was observed at least ten times. The genes are TRBV7-2 and TRBJ2-3; D not resolved. Per germline, CDR1 SGHTA and CDR2 FQGNSA. This CDR3 comprises 14 residues. Deletions cut 1 base from V and 4 bases from J, with 9 bases between. CDR3 protein: CASSLGVSADTQYF. DNA for the CDR3: TGTGCCAGCAGCTTAGGTGTATCCGCAGATACGCAGTATTTT.

The V call is TRBV5-1, the J call TRBJ2-5, with 12 bases lining up with TRBD2. This CDR3 has 14 amino acids. Per germline, CDR1 SGHRS and CDR2 YFSETQ. The ends lost 3 bases at V and 8 bases at J; junction bases unmatched: 5. In DNA form, the CDR3 reads TGCGCCAGCAGCTACCAGACTAGCGGGAGCACCCAGTACTTC. Residues: CASSYQTSGSTQYF. Supplemented by reference TRBV5-1 and TRBJ2-5, the full variable domain reads KAGVTQTPRYLIKTRGQQVTLSCSPISGHRSVSWYQQTPGQGLQFLFEYFSETQRNKGNFPGRFSGRQFSNSRSEMNVSTLELGDSALYLCASSYQTSGSTQYFGPGTRLLVL.

The sample holds many counts of this clonotype. The chain recombines TRBV24-1 with TRBJ2-2; perhaps TRBD1 as D (6 bases). The CDR3 length is 16 residues. Per the germline V gene, CDR1 is KGHDR and CDR2 is SFDVKD. Trimming took off 5 bases at V and 0 bases at J, with 12 bases between the two ends. CDR3: CATSASTGSNTGELFF. CDR3 DNA: TGTGCCACCAGTGCGTCGACAGGTTCGAACACCGGGGAGCTGTTTTTT.

The chain is built from TRBV11-3 and TRBJ2-7, with 7 positions matching TRBD1. CDR3 size: 17 residues. The J segment lost 3 bases and the V segment lost 3 bases, leaving 14 bases of the junction unmatched. Germline V gene data show CDR1 as SGHNT and CDR2 as YENEEA. The CDR3 nucleotides read TGTGCCAGCAGCTTCGGATCTCTGGGACAGCATTTCTACGAGCAGTACTTC. Translated: CASSFGSLGQHFYEQYF. Full variable domain (rest looked up from reference TRBV11-3 and TRBJ2-7): EAGVVQSPRYKIIEKKQPVAFWCNPISGHNTLYWYLQNLGQGPELLIRYENEEAVDDSQLPKDRFSAERLKGVDSTLKIQPAELGDSAVYLCASSFGSLGQHFYEQYFGPGTRLTVT.

The V call is TRBV12-3 or TRBV12-4, the J call TRBJ2-1, with 11 bases identical to TRBD2. V was clipped by 9 bases and J by 4 bases; unmatched bases: 5. This CDR3 contains 14 residues. The CDR3 DNA sequence: TGTGCCAGTTGCCTAGCGGGAGGTTACAATGAGCAGTTCTTC. It yields the protein CASCLAGGYNEQFF.

This clonotype was seen at least ten times. This chain joins TRBV14 and TRBJ2-2, with a tentative D call TRBD1 (5 bases). CDR1 is SGHDN and CDR2 is FVKESK in the germline V gene. This CDR3 comprises 16 residues. The V end was cut by 3 bases, the J end by 2 bases, with 13 bases between. The CDR3 bases are TGTGCCAGCAGCCACGGCGGCAGGGTCAACACCGGGGAGCTGTTTTTT. Translated: CASSHGGRVNTGELFF.

The chain has TRBV9 and TRBJ2-7; no clear D. The V end lost 4 bases, the J end lost 7 bases, and 12 bases lay between the germline ends. This CDR3 spans 12 amino acids. Looked up from germline, CDR1 is SGDLS and CDR2 is YYNGEE. CDR3 residues: CASSPGPGEQYF. As DNA, the CDR3 is TGTGCCAGCAGCCCTGGACCTGGGGAGCAGTACTTC. Full variable domain (rest looked up from reference TRBV9 and TRBJ2-7): DSGVTQTPKHLITATGQRVTLRCSPRSGDLSVYWYQQSLDQGLQFLIQYYNGEERAKGNILERFSAQQFPDLHSELNLSSLELGDSALYFCASSPGPGEQYFGPGTRLTVT.

In its sample, this clonotype was seen a few times. V usage is TRBV29-1 and J usage is TRBJ1-1, with D hard to call. Germline V lookup: CDR1 SQVTM, CDR2 ANQGSEA. The CDR3 has 14 residues. Trimming took 6 bases from V and 4 from J, leaving 18 bases between them. CDR3 sequence: CSVNAGPTGTEAFF. As DNA, the CDR3 is TGCAGCGTAAACGCCGGGCCCACTGGCACTGAAGCTTTCTTT.

The chain is built from TRBV7-9 and TRBJ1-5, with D possibly matching TRBD1 (6 bases). The germline V gene has CDR1 SEHNR and CDR2 FQNEAQ (reference sequence). The V and J ends lost 5 bases and 1 base respectively, with 15 bases between them. The CDR3 has 16 amino acids. The CDR3 here is CASSISQGGSNQPQHF. In nucleotides, the CDR3 is TGTGCCAGCAGCATCTCACAGGGTGGAAGCAATCAGCCCCAGCATTTT.

This clonotype came up many times. V and J are TRBV10-3 and TRBJ2-7, with 7 nucleotides matching TRBD1. This CDR3 spans 15 amino acids. V lost 7 bases to trimming and J lost 3 bases; unmatched junction nucleotides: 12. Germline assignment: CDR1 ENHRY and CDR2 SYGVKD. The CDR3, as DNA: TGTGCCATCACGGACAGGCCTAAAAGCCTCTACGAGCAGTACTTC. Translation gives CAITDRPKSLYEQYF.

V usage is TRBV4-1 and J usage is TRBJ1-5; the match to TRBD1 covers 8 bases. Trimming at V came to 4 bases and at J to 6 bases, leaving 8 bases not matched to a gene. The CDR3 spans 15 residues. Germline assignment: CDR1 MGHRA and CDR2 YSYEKL. The CDR3 region has the DNA TGCGCCAGCAGCCGTCTACAGGGGGTAGCTCAGCCCCAGCATTTT. Encoded protein: CASSRLQGVAQPQHF.

This clonotype came up many times. V is TRBV21-1 and J is TRBJ1-5. TRBV21-1 constitutes a pseudogene. This CDR3 is built from 14 residues. CDR3 residues: CASSNDGLGQPQHF. The CDR3 nucleotides read TGTGCCAGCAGCAACGACGGGCTAGGTCAGCCCCAGCATTTT.

The chain links TRBV4-3 to TRBJ2-5; D unclear. There are 13 residues in the CDR3. Trimming took 4 bases from V and 0 from J, leaving 6 bases between them. Per germline, CDR1 LGHNA and CDR2 YSLEER. The CDR3 region is CASSRWDQETQYF. CDR3 sequence (DNA): TGCGCCAGCAGCCGATGGGACCAAGAGACCCAGTACTTC.

The sample holds a few counts of this clonotype. The chain couples TRBV20-1 to TRBJ2-6, with TRBD1 matching over 7 bases. The ends lost 2 bases at V and 0 bases at J; junction bases unmatched: 10. Per the germline V gene, CDR1 is DFQATT and CDR2 is SNEGSKA (reference sequence). The CDR3 length is 18 residues. The DNA for the CDR3 is TGCAGTGCTAGATCCAACAGGGGACCAAGCTCTGGGGCCAACGTCCTGACTTTC. Translated, it gives CSARSNRGPSSGANVLTF.

There are many counts of this clonotype. The chain joins TRBV6-2 or TRBV6-3 to TRBJ2-1, with D perhaps matching TRBD2 (7 bases). Germline CDR1 reads MNHEY; CDR2 reads SVGEGT. V dropped 7 bases and J dropped 0 bases, with 22 bases sitting between them. The CDR3 contains 18 residues. The CDR3 sequence: CASIGSGGRPSSYNEQFF. CDR3 DNA: TGTGCCAGCATCGGTTCGGGGGGCCGTCCAAGCTCCTACAATGAGCAGTTCTTC.

This clonotype has more than one count but fewer than ten. The rearrangement joins TRBV28 to TRBJ2-6, with TRBD2 matching 14 bases. Germline CDR1 is MDHEN and CDR2 is SYDVKM. The CDR3 is 18 amino acids. Trimming cost V 4 bases and J 2 bases; bases outside gene matches: 4. The CDR3 DNA sequence: TGTGCCAGCAGTTCCGGACTAGCGGGGGGTCCTGGGGCCAACGTCCTGACTTTC. Protein product: CASSSGLAGGPGANVLTF.